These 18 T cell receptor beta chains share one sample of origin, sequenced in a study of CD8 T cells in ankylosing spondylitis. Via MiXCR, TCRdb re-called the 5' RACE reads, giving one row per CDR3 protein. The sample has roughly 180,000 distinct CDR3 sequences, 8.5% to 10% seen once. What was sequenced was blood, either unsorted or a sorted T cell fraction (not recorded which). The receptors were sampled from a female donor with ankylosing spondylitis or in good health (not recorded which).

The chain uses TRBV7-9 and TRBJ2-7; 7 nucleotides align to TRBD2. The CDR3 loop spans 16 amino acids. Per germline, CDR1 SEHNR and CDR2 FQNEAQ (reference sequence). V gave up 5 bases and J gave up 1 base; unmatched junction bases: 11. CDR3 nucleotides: TGTGCCAGCAGCCCAGGAGGTTTAGCGGGTTCCTACGAGCAGTACTTC. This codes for CASSPGGLAGSYEQYF.

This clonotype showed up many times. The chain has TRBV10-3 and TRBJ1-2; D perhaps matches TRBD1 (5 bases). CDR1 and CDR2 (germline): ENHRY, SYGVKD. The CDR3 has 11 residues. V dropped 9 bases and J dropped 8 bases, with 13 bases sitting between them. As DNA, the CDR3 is TGTGCCATTCATAGGGACCAAGGCTACACCTTC. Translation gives CAIHRDQGYTF.

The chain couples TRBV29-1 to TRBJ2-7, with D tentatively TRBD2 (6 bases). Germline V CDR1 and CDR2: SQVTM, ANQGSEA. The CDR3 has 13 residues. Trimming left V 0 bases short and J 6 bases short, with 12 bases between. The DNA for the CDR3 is TGCAGCGTTGAAGATGGAGGGGTTAGCGAGCAGTACTTC. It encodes CSVEDGGVSEQYF.

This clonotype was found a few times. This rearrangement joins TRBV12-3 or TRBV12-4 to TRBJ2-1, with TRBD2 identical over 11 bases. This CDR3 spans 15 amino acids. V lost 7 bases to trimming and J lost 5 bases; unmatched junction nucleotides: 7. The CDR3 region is CASTSGTSGHNEQFF. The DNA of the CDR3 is TGTGCCAGCACCTCCGGGACTAGCGGCCACAATGAGCAGTTCTTC.

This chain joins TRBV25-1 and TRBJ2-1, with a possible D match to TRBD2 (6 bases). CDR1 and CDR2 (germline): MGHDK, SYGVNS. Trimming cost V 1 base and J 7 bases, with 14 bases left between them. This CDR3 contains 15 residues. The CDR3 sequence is CASSESGGKLNEQFF. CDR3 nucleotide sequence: TGTGCCAGCAGTGAATCAGGCGGGAAATTGAATGAGCAGTTCTTC.

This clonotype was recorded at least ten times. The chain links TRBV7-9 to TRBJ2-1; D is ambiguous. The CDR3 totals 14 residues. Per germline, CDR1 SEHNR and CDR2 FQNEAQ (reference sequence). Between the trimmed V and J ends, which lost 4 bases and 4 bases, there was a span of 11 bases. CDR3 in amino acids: CASSSPGPYNEQFF. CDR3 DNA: TGTGCCAGCAGCTCCCCCGGGCCTTACAATGAGCAGTTCTTC. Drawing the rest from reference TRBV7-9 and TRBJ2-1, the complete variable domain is DTGVSQNPRHKITKRGQNVTFRCDPISEHNRLYWYRQTLGQGPEFLTYFQNEAQLEKSRLLSDRFSAERPKGSFSTLEIQRTEQGDSAMYLCASSSPGPYNEQFFGPGTRLTVL.

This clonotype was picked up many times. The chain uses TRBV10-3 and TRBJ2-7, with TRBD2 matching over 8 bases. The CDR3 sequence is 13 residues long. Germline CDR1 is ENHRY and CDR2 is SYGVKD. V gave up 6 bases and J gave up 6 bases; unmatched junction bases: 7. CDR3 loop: CAISREGPSEQYF. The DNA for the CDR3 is TGTGCCATCAGCCGGGAGGGCCCCAGCGAGCAGTACTTC.

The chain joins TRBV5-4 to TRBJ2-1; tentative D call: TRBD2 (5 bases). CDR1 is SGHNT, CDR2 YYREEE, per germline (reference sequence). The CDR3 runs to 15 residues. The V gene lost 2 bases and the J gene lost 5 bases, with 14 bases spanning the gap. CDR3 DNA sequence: TGTGCCAGCAGCTTCAGAGGGTACCACAACAATGAGCAGTTCTTC. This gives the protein CASSFRGYHNNEQFF.

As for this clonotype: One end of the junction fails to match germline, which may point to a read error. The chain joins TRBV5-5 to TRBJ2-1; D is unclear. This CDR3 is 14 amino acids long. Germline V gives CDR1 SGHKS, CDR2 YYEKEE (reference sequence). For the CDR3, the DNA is TGTGCCAGCAGCCCTTGGGTCCTGTTCTGTGTGCAGTTCTTT. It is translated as CASSPWVLFCVQFF.

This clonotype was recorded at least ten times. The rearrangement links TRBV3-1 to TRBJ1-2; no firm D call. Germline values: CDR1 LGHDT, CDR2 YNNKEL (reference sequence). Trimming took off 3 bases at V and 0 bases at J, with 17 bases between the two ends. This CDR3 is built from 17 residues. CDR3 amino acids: CASSQERIFSTNYGYTF. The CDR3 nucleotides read TGTGCCAGCAGCCAGGAAAGGATCTTTTCGACTAACTATGGCTACACCTTC.

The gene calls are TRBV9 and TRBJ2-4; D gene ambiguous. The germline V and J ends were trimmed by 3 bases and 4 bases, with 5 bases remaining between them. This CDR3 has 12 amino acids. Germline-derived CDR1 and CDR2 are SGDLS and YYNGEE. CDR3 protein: CASSGPKNIQYF. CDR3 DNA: TGTGCCAGCAGCGGACCTAAAAACATTCAGTACTTC.

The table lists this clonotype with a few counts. This chain's CDR3 is CASSPGQVYEQYF. The CDR3 nucleotides are TGTGCCAGCAGCCCCGGACAGGTTTACGAGCAGTACTTC. The chain employs TRBV27 and TRBJ2-7; 7 bases agree with TRBD1. Germline V gene data show CDR1 as MNHEY and CDR2 as SMNVEV (reference sequence). The ends lost 6 bases at V and 4 bases at J; junction bases unmatched: 6. CDR3 length equals 13 residues.

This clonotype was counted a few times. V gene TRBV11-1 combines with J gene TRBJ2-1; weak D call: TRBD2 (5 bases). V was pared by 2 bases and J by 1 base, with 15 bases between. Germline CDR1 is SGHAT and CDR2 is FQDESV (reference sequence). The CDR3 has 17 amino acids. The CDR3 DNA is TGTGCCAGCAGCTTAAGTGAGCGGTCAGTATCCTACAATGAGCAGTTCTTC. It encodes CASSLSERSVSYNEQFF.

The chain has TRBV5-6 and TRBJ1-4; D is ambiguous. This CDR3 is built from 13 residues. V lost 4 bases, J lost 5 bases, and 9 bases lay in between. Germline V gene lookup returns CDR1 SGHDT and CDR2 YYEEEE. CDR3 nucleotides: TGTGCCAGCAGCCATGACCTGAATGAAAAACTGTTTTTT. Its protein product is CASSHDLNEKLFF.

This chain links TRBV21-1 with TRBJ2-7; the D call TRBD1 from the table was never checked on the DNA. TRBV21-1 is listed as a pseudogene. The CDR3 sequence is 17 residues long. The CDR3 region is CASSKRGGQPLSYEQYF. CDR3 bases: TGTGCCAGCAGTAAAAGGGGAGGACAGCCCCTAAGCTACGAGCAGTACTTC.

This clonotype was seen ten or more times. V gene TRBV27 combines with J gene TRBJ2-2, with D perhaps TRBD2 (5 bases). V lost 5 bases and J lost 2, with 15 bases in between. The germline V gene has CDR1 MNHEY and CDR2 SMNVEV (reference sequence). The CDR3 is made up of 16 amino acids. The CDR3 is CASSPNPSLNTGELFF. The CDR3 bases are TGTGCCAGCAGTCCTAACCCTAGCCTCAACACCGGGGAGCTGTTTTTT.

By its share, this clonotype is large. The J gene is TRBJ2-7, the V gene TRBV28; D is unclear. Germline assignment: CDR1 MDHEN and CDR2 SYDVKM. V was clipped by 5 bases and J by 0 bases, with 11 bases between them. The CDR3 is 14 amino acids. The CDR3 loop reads CASSPQEASYEQYF. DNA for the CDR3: TGTGCCAGCAGTCCACAAGAGGCCTCCTACGAGCAGTACTTC.

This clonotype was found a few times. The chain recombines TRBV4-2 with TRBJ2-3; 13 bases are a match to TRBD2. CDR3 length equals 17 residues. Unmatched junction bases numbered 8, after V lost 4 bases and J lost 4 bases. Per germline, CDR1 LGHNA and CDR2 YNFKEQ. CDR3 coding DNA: TGTGCCAGCAGCCCCCCCCTAGGACTAGCGGGAGCAGATACGCAGTATTTT. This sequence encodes CASSPPLGLAGADTQYF.